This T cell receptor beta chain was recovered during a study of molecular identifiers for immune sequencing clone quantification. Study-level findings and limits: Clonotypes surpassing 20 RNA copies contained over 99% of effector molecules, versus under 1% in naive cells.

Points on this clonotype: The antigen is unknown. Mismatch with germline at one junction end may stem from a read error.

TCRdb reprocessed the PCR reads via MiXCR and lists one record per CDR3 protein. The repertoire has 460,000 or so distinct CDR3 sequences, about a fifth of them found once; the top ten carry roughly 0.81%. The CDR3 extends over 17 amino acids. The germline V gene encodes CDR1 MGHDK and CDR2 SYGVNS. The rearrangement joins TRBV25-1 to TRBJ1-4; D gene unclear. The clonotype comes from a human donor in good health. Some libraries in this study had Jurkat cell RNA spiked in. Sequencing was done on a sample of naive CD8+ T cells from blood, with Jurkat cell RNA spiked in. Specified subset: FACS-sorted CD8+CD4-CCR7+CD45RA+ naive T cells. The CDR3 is CAGSEYGESVNNEKLFF. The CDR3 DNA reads TGTGCCGGCAGTGAATACGGCGAGTCAGTTAATAATGAAAAACTGTTTTTT.